The clone carrying this T cell receptor (beta chain) was recorded once. These data belong to a study of blood T cell repertoires in COVID-19. The CDR3 loop spans 15 amino acids. V lost 1 base to trimming and J lost 6 bases, with 13 bases between them. Germline-derived CDR1 and CDR2 are MGHRA and YSYEKL. Repertoires were generated with immunoSEQ multiplex PCR, while TCRdb's copy carries only in-frame clones and drops some. The sample lists over 75,000 clones; 75% to 95% were seen once. This TCR was recovered from a human donor with active COVID-19. The donor label of this sample is uncertain. The sequencing sample was made of peripheral blood. This chain joins TRBV4-1 and TRBJ1-5; no definite D call. In DNA, the CDR3 is TGCGCCAGCAGCCAAGGGCCGTTGTCGGGTCAGCCCCAGCATTTT. Its translation: CASSQGPLSGQPQHF.